This T cell receptor beta chain appears in the sequencing data of a study of blood T cell repertoires in COVID-19 (dated by TCRdb to 2020 to 2022). Looking at the study overall: Samples from collaborators originated in the United States, Italy and Spain and spanned both the acute and convalescent phases of COVID-19. The material from the prospective study consisted of cDNA or gDNA derived from T cells, B-cell-depleted T cells, or PBMCs. The dataset comprised deeply sampled blood TCRbeta repertoires from subjects exposed to, actively infected with, or recovered from COVID-19. The repertoires were released in a freely available public database intended as a resource for research on the immune response to SARS-CoV-2. The samples were drawn from two sources: the first 160 participants of the ongoing ImmuneRACE study, and 1,000 to 1,500 subjects contributed by 6 global collaborators. The sample metadata nearly always contained a de-identified subject ID, COVID-19 status, age in years and sex. Where available, HLA class I and class II types were obtained from metadata supplied by the sample provider rather than from assay-based typing. The full study reports these points: How much clinical and demographic metadata was included differed by source and by participant, and the metadata was provided uncurated.

At one collaborating source in Seattle, patients were enrolled during active infection and were followed longitudinally through the course of disease. Each collaborating institution followed its own protocols to collect whole blood in K2EDTA tubes. For TCRbeta analysis, collaborators shipped samples as frozen whole blood, isolated PBMCs, or DNA extracted from either of those sample types. With respect to this clone: The antigen this receptor binds is unknown. Per-nucleotide qualities are absent, and no much larger clonotype sits a single base away.

TCRbeta CDR3 regions were amplified from genomic DNA using the immunoSEQ Assay, a bias-controlled multiplex PCR. The study's own analysis went as follows. The number of nucleated cells in each sample was estimated from the amplification of reference gene primers within the assay. To quantify the absolute abundance of each unique TCRbeta CDR3 rearrangement, sequence reads were collapsed and filtered. For each sample, productive Simpson clonality was calculated by taking the square root of Simpson's diversity index across productive rearrangements. TCRdb re-hosts the immuneACCESS table, in-frame sequences only. Its copies lack some clones; in the studies checked, an unresolved V gene accounts for under half of them, and the cause for the rest is not known. That table supplies the V and J calls and clone size; D and trimming were determined from the DNA. The sample table shows 270,000 or so clones, and 84% are seen once. The biggest ten clones account for over 1.1% of the sample.

The CDR3 measures 16 amino acids from cysteine to phenylalanine. Here the CDR3 DNA is all that survives: 48 bases in frame from base 1. Germline trimming amounts to 6 bases on V and 7 bases on J, with 10 as the count of junction bases outside the gene matches. The germline V gene supplies CDR1 LGHNT and CDR2 FRNRAP. The chain uses TRBV12-5 and TRBJ2-1; 12 middle bases align to TRBD2. The sample consisted of peripheral blood. This TCR was recovered from a human donor with COVID-19, enrolled during active disease. The donor label of this sample is uncertain. The CDR3 sequence is CASGVTSGSSENEQFF. The DNA sequence follows: TGTGCTAGTGGCGTGACTAGCGGGAGTTCGGAAAATGAGCAGTTCTTC.